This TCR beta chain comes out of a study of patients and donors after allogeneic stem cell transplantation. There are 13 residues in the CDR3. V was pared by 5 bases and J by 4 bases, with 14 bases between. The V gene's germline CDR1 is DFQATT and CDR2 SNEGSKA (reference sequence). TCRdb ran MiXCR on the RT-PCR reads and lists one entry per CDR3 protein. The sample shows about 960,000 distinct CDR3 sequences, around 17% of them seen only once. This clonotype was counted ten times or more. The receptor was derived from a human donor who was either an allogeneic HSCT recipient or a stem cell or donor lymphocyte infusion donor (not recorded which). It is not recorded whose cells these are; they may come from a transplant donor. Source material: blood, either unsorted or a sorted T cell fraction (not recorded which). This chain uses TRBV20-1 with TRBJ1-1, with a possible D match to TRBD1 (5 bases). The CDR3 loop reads CSAVTQGRTEAFF. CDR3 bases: TGCAGTGCTGTGACGCAGGGTCGCACTGAAGCTTTCTTT.